The sequence of this T cell receptor beta chain was determined in a study of shared clonotypes between healthy human individuals. Study-level points and caveats: For sorted subsets, rarefaction showed incomplete sequencing despite large depth.

Between the trimmed V and J ends, which lost 3 bases and 1 base, there was a span of 6 bases. Germline CDR1 and CDR2: MGHRA and YSYEKL. This CDR3 spans 13 amino acids. About this clone itself: No antigen is known for it.

Profiled with immunoSEQ multiplex PCR; TCRdb holds only in-frame clones, not every one. The sample has around 550,000 clones, 90% to 96% seen once. The specimen sequenced was naive CD4+ T cells sorted from blood. Indicated subset: CD45RA+ positively selected. The sequence was obtained from a woman under 40 in good health. This chain joins TRBV4-1 and TRBJ2-5; weak D call: TRBD1 (5 bases). In nucleotides, the CDR3 is TGCGCCAGCAGCCAGGGGCTCCAAGAGACCCAGTACTTC. The encoded protein is CASSQGLQETQYF.